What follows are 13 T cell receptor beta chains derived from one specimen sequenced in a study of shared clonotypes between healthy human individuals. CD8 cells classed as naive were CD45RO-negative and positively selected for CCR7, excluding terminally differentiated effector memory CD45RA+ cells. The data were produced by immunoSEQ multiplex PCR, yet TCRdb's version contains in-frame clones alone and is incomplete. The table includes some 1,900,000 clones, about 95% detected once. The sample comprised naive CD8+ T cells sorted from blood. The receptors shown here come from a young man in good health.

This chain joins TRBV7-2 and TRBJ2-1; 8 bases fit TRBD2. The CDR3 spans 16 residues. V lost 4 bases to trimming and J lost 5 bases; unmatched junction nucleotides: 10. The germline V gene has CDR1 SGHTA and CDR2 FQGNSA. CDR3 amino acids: CASSSPWGSGNNEQFF. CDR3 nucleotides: TGTGCCAGCAGCTCGCCATGGGGTAGCGGGAACAATGAGCAGTTCTTC.

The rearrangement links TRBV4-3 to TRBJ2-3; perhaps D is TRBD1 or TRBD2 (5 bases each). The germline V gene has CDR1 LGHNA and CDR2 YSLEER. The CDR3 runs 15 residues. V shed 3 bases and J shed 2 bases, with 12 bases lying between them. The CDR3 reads CASSHLRDHTDTQYF. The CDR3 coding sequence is TGCGCCAGCAGCCACCTTCGGGACCACACAGATACGCAGTATTTT.

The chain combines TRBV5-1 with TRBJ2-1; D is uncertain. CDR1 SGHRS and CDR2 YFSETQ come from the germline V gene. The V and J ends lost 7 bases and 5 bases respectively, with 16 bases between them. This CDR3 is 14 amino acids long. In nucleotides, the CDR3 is TGCGCCAGCGAGCTTTCGGTGGGCGACAATGAGCAGTTCTTC. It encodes CASELSVGDNEQFF.

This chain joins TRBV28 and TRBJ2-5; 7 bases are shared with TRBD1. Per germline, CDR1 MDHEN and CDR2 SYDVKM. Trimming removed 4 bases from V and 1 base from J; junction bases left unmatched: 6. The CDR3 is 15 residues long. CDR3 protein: CASSSTDRVQETQYF. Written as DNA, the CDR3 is TGTGCCAGCAGTTCTACCGACAGGGTCCAAGAGACCCAGTACTTC.

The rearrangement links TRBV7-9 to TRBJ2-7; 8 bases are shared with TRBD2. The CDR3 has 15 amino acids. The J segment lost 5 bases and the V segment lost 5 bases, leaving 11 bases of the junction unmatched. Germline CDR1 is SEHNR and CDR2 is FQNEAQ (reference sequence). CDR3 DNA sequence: TGTGCCAGCAGCCCCTCGGGGGAGCGGGAGCACGAGCAGTACTTC. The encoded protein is CASSPSGEREHEQYF.

DNA of the CDR3: TGTGCCAGCAGCTTGGGACTAGCGTTTGAGCAGTTCTTC. It specifies CASSLGLAFEQFF. The V and J genes are TRBV5-4 and TRBJ2-1; TRBD2 matches at 8 bases. Germline loops: CDR1 SGHNT, CDR2 YYREEE (reference sequence). The CDR3 has 13 amino acids. Losses at the gene ends were 0 bases for V and 9 bases for J; bases not matched to a gene: 2.

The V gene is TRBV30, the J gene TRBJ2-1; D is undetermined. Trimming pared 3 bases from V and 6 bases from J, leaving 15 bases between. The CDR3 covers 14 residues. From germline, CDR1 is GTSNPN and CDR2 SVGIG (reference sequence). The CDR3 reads CAWRYDPLGNEQFF. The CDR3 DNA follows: TGTGCCTGGAGGTACGACCCCCTGGGCAATGAGCAGTTCTTC.

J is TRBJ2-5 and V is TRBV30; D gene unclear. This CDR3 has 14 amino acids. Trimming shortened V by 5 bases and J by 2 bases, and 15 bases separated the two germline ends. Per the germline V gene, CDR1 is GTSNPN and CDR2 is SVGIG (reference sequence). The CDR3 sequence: CAWADGQEQETQYF. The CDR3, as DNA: TGTGCCTGGGCCGACGGGCAGGAACAAGAGACCCAGTACTTC.

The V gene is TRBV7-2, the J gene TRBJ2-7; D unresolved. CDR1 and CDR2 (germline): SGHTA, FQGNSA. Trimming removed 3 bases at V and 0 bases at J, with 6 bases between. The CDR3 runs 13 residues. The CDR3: CASSFGVSYEQYF. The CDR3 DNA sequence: TGTGCCAGCAGCTTTGGCGTCTCCTACGAGCAGTACTTC. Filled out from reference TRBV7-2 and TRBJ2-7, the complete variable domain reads GAGVSQSPSNKVTEKGKDVELRCDPISGHTALYWYRQSLGQGLEFLIYFQGNSAPDKSGLPSDRFSAERTGGSVSTLTIQRTQQEDSAVYLCASSFGVSYEQYFGPGTRLTVT.

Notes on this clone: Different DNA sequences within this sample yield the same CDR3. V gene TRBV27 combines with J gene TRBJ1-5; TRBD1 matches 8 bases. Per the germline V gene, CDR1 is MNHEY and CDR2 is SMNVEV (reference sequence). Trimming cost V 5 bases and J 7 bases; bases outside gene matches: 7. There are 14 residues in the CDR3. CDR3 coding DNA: TGTGCCAGCAGTCCCGGACAGGGAGTCCAGCCCCAGCATTTT. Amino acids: CASSPGQGVQPQHF.

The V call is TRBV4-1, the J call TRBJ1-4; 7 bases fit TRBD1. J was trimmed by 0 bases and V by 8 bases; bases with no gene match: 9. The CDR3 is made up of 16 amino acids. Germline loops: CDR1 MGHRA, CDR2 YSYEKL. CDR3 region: CASLPRDRATNEKLFF. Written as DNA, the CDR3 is TGCGCCAGCCTACCGAGGGACAGAGCAACTAATGAAAAACTGTTTTTT.

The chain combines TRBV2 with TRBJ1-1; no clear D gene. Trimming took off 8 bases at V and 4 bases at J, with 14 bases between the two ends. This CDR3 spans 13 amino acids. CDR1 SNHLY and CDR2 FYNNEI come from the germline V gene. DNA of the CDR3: TGTGCCAGCGCCTCCGTTGGCCTCACTGAAGCTTTCTTT. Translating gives CASASVGLTEAFF.

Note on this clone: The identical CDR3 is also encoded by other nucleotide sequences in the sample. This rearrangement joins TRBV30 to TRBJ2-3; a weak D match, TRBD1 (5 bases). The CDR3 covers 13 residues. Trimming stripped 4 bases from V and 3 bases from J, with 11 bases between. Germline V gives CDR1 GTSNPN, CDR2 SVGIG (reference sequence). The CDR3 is CAWTGLGTDTQYF. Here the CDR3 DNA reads TGTGCCTGGACAGGGTTGGGAACAGATACGCAGTATTTT.